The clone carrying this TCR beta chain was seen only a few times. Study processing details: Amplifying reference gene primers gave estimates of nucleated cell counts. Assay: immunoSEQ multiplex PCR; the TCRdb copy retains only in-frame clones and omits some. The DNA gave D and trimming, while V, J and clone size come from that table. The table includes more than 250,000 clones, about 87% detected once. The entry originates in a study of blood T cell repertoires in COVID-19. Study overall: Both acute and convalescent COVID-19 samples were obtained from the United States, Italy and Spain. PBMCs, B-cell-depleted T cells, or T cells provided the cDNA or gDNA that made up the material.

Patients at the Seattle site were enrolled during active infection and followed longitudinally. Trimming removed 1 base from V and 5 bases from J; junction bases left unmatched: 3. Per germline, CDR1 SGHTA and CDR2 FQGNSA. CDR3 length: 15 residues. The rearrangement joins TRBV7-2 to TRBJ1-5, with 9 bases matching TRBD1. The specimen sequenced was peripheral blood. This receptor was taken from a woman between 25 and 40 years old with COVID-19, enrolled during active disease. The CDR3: CASSLDGTGYQPQHF. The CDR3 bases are TGTGCCAGCAGCTTAGACGGGACAGGGTATCAGCCCCAGCATTTT.